This T cell receptor beta chain is drawn from a study of blood T cell repertoires in COVID-19. The data were produced by immunoSEQ multiplex PCR, yet TCRdb's version contains in-frame clones alone and is incomplete. The data contain around 100,000 clones, 70% to 90% of them singletons. The length of the CDR3 is 17 residues. The V and J ends lost 4 bases and 0 bases respectively, with 16 bases between them. Germline CDR1 is LGHNT and CDR2 is FRNRAP. The chain is built from TRBV12-5 and TRBJ2-1, with TRBD2 as a possible D gene (7 bases). The sequenced sample consisted of peripheral blood. The TCR was taken from a man in his fifties or sixties in a cohort sampled during active COVID-19. For the CDR3, the DNA is TGTGCTAGTGGTTCGGGCGGGGGCCGGAGCTCCTACAATGAGCAGTTCTTC. Amino acids: CASGSGGGRSSYNEQFF.